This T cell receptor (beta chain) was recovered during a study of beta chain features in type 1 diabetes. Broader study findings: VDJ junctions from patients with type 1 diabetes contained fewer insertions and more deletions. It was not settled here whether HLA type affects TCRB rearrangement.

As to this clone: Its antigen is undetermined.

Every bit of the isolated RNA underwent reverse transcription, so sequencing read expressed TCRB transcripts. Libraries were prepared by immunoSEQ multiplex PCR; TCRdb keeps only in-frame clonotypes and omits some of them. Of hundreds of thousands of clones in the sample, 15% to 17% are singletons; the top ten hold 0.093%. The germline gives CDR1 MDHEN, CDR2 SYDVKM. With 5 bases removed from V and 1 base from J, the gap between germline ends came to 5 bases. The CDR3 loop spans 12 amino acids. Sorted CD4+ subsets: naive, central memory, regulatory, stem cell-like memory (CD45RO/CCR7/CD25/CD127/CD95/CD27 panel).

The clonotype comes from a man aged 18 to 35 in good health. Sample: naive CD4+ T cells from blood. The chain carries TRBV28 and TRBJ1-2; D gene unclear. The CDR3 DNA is TGTGCCAGCAGTCTAATTAACTATGGCTACACCTTC. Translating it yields CASSLINYGYTF.